This passage covers 21 T cell receptor beta chains from one sample sequenced in a study of OX40 agonist ivuxolimab in advanced cancers. This table comes from immunoSEQ multiplex PCR, and its TCRdb copy is limited to in-frame clones, with some not included. The sample consists of 100,000 to 120,000 clones, around 90% of them appearing once. This sample comprised CD4+ or CD8+ T cells sorted from blood, obtained in a trial of the OX40 agonist ivuxolimab. The receptors originated from an adult with an advanced solid tumor such as melanoma, head and neck, liver or kidney cancer.

The genes are TRBV6-5 and TRBJ2-7; 8 bases align to TRBD2. Germline V gives CDR1 MNHEY, CDR2 SVGAGI. After removal of 0 bases from V and 7 bases from J, the junction contained 5 bases not matched to a gene. The CDR3 contains 14 residues. The CDR3 here is CASSYSSGVGEQYF. The CDR3 DNA follows: TGTGCCAGCAGTTACTCTAGCGGGGTGGGAGAGCAGTACTTC.

V and J are TRBV7-8 and TRBJ2-3, with D tentatively TRBD2 (7 bases). Trimming pared 5 bases from V and 1 base from J, leaving 19 bases between. Germline CDR1 reads SGHVS; CDR2 reads FQNEAQ. The CDR3 contains 17 residues. CDR3 protein: CASSTFLGGRGTDTQYF. The DNA of the CDR3 is TGTGCCAGCAGCACCTTTTTGGGGGGGCGCGGCACAGATACGCAGTATTTT.

The chain couples TRBV4-1 to TRBJ2-5; 9 positions agree with TRBD2. The germline CDR1 and CDR2 sequences are MGHRA and YSYEKL. This CDR3 has 16 residues. The junction had 8 bases not matched to a gene; V was cut back by 1 base and J by 5 bases. The CDR3 protein is CASSQGGLAGRETQYF. DNA of the CDR3: TGCGCCAGCAGCCAAGGCGGGCTAGCGGGACGCGAGACCCAGTACTTC.

This chain uses TRBV5-8 with TRBJ1-4; D may be TRBD1 (5 bases). The V gene's germline CDR1 is SGHTS and CDR2 YDEGEE. The CDR3 runs 14 residues. The V and J ends lost 4 bases and 7 bases respectively, with 14 bases between them. CDR3 nucleotide sequence: TGTGCCAGCAGCCCTACAGGAAGAACTGAAAAACTGTTTTTT. It is translated as CASSPTGRTEKLFF.

This chain connects TRBV18 to TRBJ2-2; 8 nucleotides line up with TRBD1. V lost 3 bases, J lost 4 bases, and 7 bases stayed unmatched. CDR3 length equals 16 residues. Germline V gene sequence: CDR1 KGHSH, CDR2 LQKENI. The CDR3 region has the DNA TGTGCCAGCTCACCGCCAGGGGGCGCGATCACCGGGGAGCTGTTTTTT. Its translation: CASSPPGGAITGELFF. Looking up the rest from reference TRBV18 and TRBJ2-2 gives the full variable domain: NAGVMQNPRHLVRRRGQEARLRCSPMKGHSHVYWYRQLPEEGLKFMVYLQKENIIDESGMPKERFSAEFPKEGPSILRIQQVVRGDSAAYFCASSPPGGAITGELFFGEGSRLTVL.

The J gene is TRBJ2-5, the V gene TRBV5-1; TRBD1 might be the D (7 bases). Trimming removed 3 bases at V and 3 bases at J, with 15 bases between. Germline CDR1 reads SGHRS; CDR2 reads YFSETQ. The CDR3 extends over 15 amino acids. CDR3 amino acids: CASSSYRGGEETQYF. DNA of the CDR3: TGCGCCAGCAGCTCATACAGGGGAGGAGAAGAGACCCAGTACTTC.

The chain is built from TRBV9 and TRBJ2-2; 9 bases are a match to TRBD1. This CDR3 is 17 amino acids long. J was trimmed by 4 bases and V by 0 bases; bases with no gene match: 7. Per germline, CDR1 SGDLS and CDR2 YYNGEE. In DNA form, the CDR3 reads TGTGCCAGCAGCGTAGGGGGACAGGGACGGGGCACCGGGGAGCTGTTTTTT. This encodes CASSVGGQGRGTGELFF. The full variable domain, completed using reference TRBV9 and TRBJ2-2, is DSGVTQTPKHLITATGQRVTLRCSPRSGDLSVYWYQQSLDQGLQFLIQYYNGEERAKGNILERFSAQQFPDLHSELNLSSLELGDSALYFCASSVGGQGRGTGELFFGEGSRLTVL.

V gene TRBV7-9 combines with J gene TRBJ1-1; 7 bases are shared with TRBD1. Germline V gene sequence: CDR1 SEHNR, CDR2 FQNEAQ (reference sequence). This CDR3 has 14 residues. Trimming took 3 bases from V and 6 from J; bases not matched to a gene: 7. DNA for the CDR3: TGTGCCAGCAGCTTCACAGGGGCCCGACCTGAAGCTTTCTTT. Translated: CASSFTGARPEAFF. The full variable domain, completed using reference TRBV7-9 and TRBJ1-1, is DTGVSQNPRHKITKRGQNVTFRCDPISEHNRLYWYRQTLGQGPEFLTYFQNEAQLEKSRLLSDRFSAERPKGSFSTLEIQRTEQGDSAMYLCASSFTGARPEAFFGQGTRLTVV.

The genes are TRBV6-1 and TRBJ2-5, with 7 positions matching TRBD2. CDR3 length: 13 amino acids. Germline lookup yields CDR1 MNHNS and CDR2 SASEGT. V trimming: 6 bases; J trimming: 2 bases; junction bases outside the gene matches: 3. CDR3 protein: CASSRGGQETQYF. In DNA form, the CDR3 reads TGTGCCAGCAGCCGCGGGGGACAAGAGACCCAGTACTTC.

This sequence joins TRBV19 and TRBJ2-1; tentative D call: TRBD1 (5 bases). CDR3 length: 15 amino acids. V was pared by 4 bases and J by 7 bases, with 17 bases between. The germline V gene encodes CDR1 LNHDA and CDR2 SQIVND (reference sequence). CDR3 DNA sequence: TGTGCCAGTAGTAGGCCTCCAGGGCCAGGGAATGAGCAGTTCTTC. Its translation: CASSRPPGPGNEQFF.

The chain carries TRBV6-1 and TRBJ2-2, with D hard to call. V was cut by 6 bases and J by 0 bases, with 11 bases left in between. The CDR3 extends over 15 amino acids. Germline V gene lookup returns CDR1 MNHNS and CDR2 SASEGT. This CDR3 reads CASSTRTTNTGELFF. CDR3 in DNA: TGTGCCAGCAGCACCCGCACAACGAACACCGGGGAGCTGTTTTTT.

J is TRBJ1-1 and V is TRBV5-1; D call uncertain. CDR1 and CDR2 (germline): SGHRS, YFSETQ. V was pared by 0 bases and J by 3 bases, with 6 bases between. The CDR3 extends over 13 amino acids. This chain's CDR3 is CASSLAGHTEAFF. In DNA, the CDR3 is TGCGCCAGCAGCTTGGCGGGTCACACTGAAGCTTTCTTT.

The chain uses TRBV5-1 and TRBJ2-7, with 12 nucleotides matching TRBD2. J was trimmed by 3 bases and V by 2 bases; bases with no gene match: 3. Germline values: CDR1 SGHRS, CDR2 YFSETQ. The CDR3 runs 15 residues. The CDR3 sequence: CASSLGLAGHYEQYF. The CDR3 DNA reads as TGCGCCAGCAGCTTAGGACTAGCGGGGCACTACGAGCAGTACTTC.

J is TRBJ2-3 and V is TRBV4-1, with D possibly being TRBD1 or TRBD2 (5 bases each). Germline V gene data show CDR1 as MGHRA and CDR2 as YSYEKL. Deletions cut 4 bases from V and 1 base from J, with 12 bases between. The CDR3 is made up of 15 amino acids. The CDR3 sequence is CASSLEGFGTDTQYF. CDR3 nucleotides: TGCGCCAGCAGCCTCGAGGGGTTCGGCACAGATACGCAGTATTTT.

V gene TRBV6-5 combines with J gene TRBJ1-1; 7 bases fit TRBD1. CDR1 is MNHEY, CDR2 SVGAGI, per germline. The CDR3 runs 14 residues. V was clipped by 5 bases and J by 0 bases; unmatched bases: 3. For the CDR3, the DNA is TGTGCCAGCAGTGGGGGACAGCTGAACACTGAAGCTTTCTTT. This gives the protein CASSGGQLNTEAFF.

V gene TRBV5-6 combines with J gene TRBJ2-7; D is ambiguous. The V gene lost 0 bases and the J gene lost 2 bases, with 12 bases spanning the gap. CDR3 length: 15 amino acids. The germline V gene encodes CDR1 SGHDT and CDR2 YYEEEE. The CDR3 here is CASSLGPARTYEQYF. The CDR3 nucleotides are TGTGCCAGCAGCTTGGGTCCCGCCAGGACCTACGAGCAGTACTTC.

This chain connects TRBV30 to TRBJ2-6, with D possibly TRBD2 on 5 matching bases. CDR1 GTSNPN and CDR2 SVGIG come from the germline V gene (reference sequence). V lost 7 bases and J lost 2, with 12 bases in between. The CDR3 has 14 amino acids. The CDR3 region is CASQTGAGANVLTF. In DNA form, the CDR3 reads TGTGCCTCCCAGACCGGGGCTGGGGCCAACGTCCTGACTTTC.

This clone has only one observation. The V gene is TRBV9, the J gene TRBJ1-3; D uncertain. The ends were cut back, 2 bases at V and 3 bases at J, with 6 bases in the middle. The CDR3 has 13 residues. Germline V gives CDR1 SGDLS, CDR2 YYNGEE. The CDR3 sequence: CASSVSDGNTIYF. CDR3 DNA: TGTGCCAGCAGCGTTAGTGATGGAAACACCATATATTTT.

This rearrangement joins TRBV10-2 to TRBJ2-7; D may correspond to TRBD1 or TRBD2 (5 bases each). Germline assignment: CDR1 WSHSY and CDR2 SAAADI. The CDR3 spans 14 residues. V lost 1 base, J lost 1 base, and 8 bases lay in between. CDR3 DNA sequence: TGCGCCAGCAGTGAGTGGGACGGTTCCTACGAGCAGTACTTC. Translated: CASSEWDGSYEQYF.

J is TRBJ2-7 and V is TRBV6-1; weak D call: TRBD2 (5 bases). Germline values: CDR1 MNHNS, CDR2 SASEGT. Trimming cost V 5 bases and J 5 bases, with 16 bases left between them. The CDR3 has 14 amino acids. The CDR3 nucleotides are TGTGCCAGCAGTTTGGAGGCCTGGGGTCACGAGCAGTACTTC. Its protein product is CASSLEAWGHEQYF.

As to this clone: The sample holds other DNA sequences that translate to the same CDR3. The CDR3 coding sequence is TGTGCCAGCTCACCATCCGGGGGCGGCTACACCTTC. Translated, it gives CASSPSGGGYTF. This chain uses TRBV18 with TRBJ1-2, with a tentative D call TRBD1 (6 bases). This CDR3 is 12 amino acids long. Between the trimmed V and J ends, which lost 2 bases and 8 bases, there was a span of 9 bases. Germline lookup yields CDR1 KGHSH and CDR2 LQKENI.